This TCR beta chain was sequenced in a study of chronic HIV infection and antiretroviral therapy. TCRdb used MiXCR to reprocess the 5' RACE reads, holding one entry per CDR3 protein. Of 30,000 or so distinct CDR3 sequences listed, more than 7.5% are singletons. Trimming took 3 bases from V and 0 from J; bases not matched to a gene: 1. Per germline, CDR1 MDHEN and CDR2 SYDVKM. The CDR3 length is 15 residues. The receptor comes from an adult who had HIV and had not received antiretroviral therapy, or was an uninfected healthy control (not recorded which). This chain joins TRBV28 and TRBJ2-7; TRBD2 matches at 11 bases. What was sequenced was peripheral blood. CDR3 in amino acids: CASSFLAGGSYEQYF. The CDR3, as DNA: TGTGCCAGCAGTTTTCTAGCGGGGGGCTCCTACGAGCAGTACTTC.